The clone carrying this T cell receptor (beta chain) is medium-sized within its sample. The time point was: sample taken at primary tumor resection. From tumor, nontumor lung or frozen PBMC, whole RNA was taken unsorted for sequencing. Single TCR cDNA molecules each had their own unique molecular identifier. A single record per CDR3 protein comes from TCRdb applying MiXCR to the 5' RACE reads. This repertoire shows over 2,500 distinct CDR3 sequences, roughly 18% found once; its top ten account for 15% to 20%. This sample is part of a study of spatial heterogeneity in lung cancer. Background on the study: Beta-chain sequences were consistently detected more often than alpha-chain sequences. Raw-read counts averaged over ten per unique TCR and UMI combination.

The CDR3 spans 13 residues. With 6 bases removed from V and 0 bases from J, the gap between germline ends came to 5 bases. Source: normal lung tissue next to the tumor, taken at surgery. The chain is built from TRBV12-3 or TRBV12-4 and TRBJ1-4; D is uncertain. This clonotype was sampled from a male donor with early-stage non-small cell lung cancer. The chain's CDR3 is CASSMATNEKLFF. For the CDR3, the DNA is TGTGCCAGCAGCATGGCAACTAATGAAAAACTGTTTTTT.